What follows are 30 T cell receptor beta chains derived from one specimen sequenced in a study of cytomegalovirus exposure and HLA in healthy donors. The primer mix had 60 Vbeta and 13 Jbeta primers. The table came from immunoSEQ multiplex PCR; TCRdb's copy has only in-frame clones and leaves some out. The sample lists roughly 67,000 clones; more than 70% were seen once. The source material was PBMCs. Receptors were obtained from a man aged 35-49 years in good health and CMV-seronegative.

This chain uses TRBV10-3 with TRBJ2-7; 8 bases match TRBD1. CDR1 ENHRY and CDR2 SYGVKD come from the germline V gene. This CDR3 contains 13 residues. V dropped 8 bases and J dropped 2; count of bases not matched to a gene: 5. CDR3 in amino acids: CAIWGDRTYEQYF. CDR3 DNA: TGTGCCATCTGGGGGGACAGGACCTACGAGCAGTACTTC.

The chain uses TRBV6-1 and TRBJ1-4; maybe TRBD1 (6 bases). The CDR3 is 12 residues long. CDR1 MNHNS and CDR2 SASEGT come from the germline V gene. V shed 8 bases and J shed 8 bases, with 12 bases lying between them. CDR3 nucleotide sequence: TGTGCCAGCGCGGACAGAAGGGAAAAACTGTTTTTT. Amino acids: CASADRREKLFF.

This chain connects TRBV5-1 to TRBJ2-7; D is possibly TRBD1 (7 bases). This CDR3 spans 15 amino acids. The ends were cut back, 0 bases at V and 4 bases at J, with 14 bases in the middle. CDR1 and CDR2 from the germline V gene are SGHRS and YFSETQ. The CDR3 DNA reads as TGCGCCAGCAGCTTGGCGGGGGCAGGGGGTTACGAGCAGTACTTC. Its translation: CASSLAGAGGYEQYF.

The chain joins TRBV19 to TRBJ1-4, with D possibly TRBD1 on 6 matching bases. The V end was cut by 5 bases, the J end by 0 bases, with 13 bases between. Germline-derived CDR1 and CDR2 are LNHDA and SQIVND (reference sequence). The CDR3 is made up of 16 amino acids. CDR3 nucleotide sequence: TGTGCCAGTAGTTCGGACAGAAAAGCAACTAATGAAAAACTGTTTTTT. Its translation is CASSSDRKATNEKLFF.

This chain uses TRBV7-8 with TRBJ2-7, with TRBD2 matching 10 bases. The J segment lost 2 bases and the V segment lost 2 bases, leaving 3 bases of the junction unmatched. The CDR3 is made up of 15 amino acids. Germline assignment: CDR1 SGHVS and CDR2 FQNEAQ. CDR3 nucleotides: TGTGCCAGCAGCTTACCGGGACTAGCGACCTACGAGCAGTACTTC. Its protein product is CASSLPGLATYEQYF.

The chain is built from TRBV5-1 and TRBJ2-7; 8 positions match TRBD1. Germline loops: CDR1 SGHRS, CDR2 YFSETQ. CDR3 length equals 15 residues. Trimming took 4 bases from V and 3 from J; bases not matched to a gene: 9. The CDR3 DNA reads as TGCGCCAGCAGCACGGACAGGGCTTACATCTACGAGCAGTACTTC. It is translated as CASSTDRAYIYEQYF.

This chain links TRBV5-1 with TRBJ2-7; TRBD2 aligns across 14 bases. V lost 2 bases, J lost 6 bases, and 7 bases stayed unmatched. Germline V gene lookup returns CDR1 SGHRS and CDR2 YFSETQ. This CDR3 has 16 amino acids. In nucleotides, the CDR3 is TGCGCCAGCAGCTTTATTTCCGGGACTAGCGGGAGCGAGCAGTACTTC. Translation gives CASSFISGTSGSEQYF.

This chain joins TRBV7-7 and TRBJ1-3; 10 positions agree with TRBD1. The CDR3 runs 15 residues. After removal of 5 bases from V and 4 bases from J, the junction contained 5 bases not matched to a gene. Germline CDR1 is SSHAT and CDR2 is FNYEAQ (reference sequence). The CDR3 coding sequence is TGTGCCAGCAGCCCTGACAGGGGGCGAGGAAACACCATATATTTT. The encoded protein is CASSPDRGRGNTIYF.

This clone was counted only a few times. The chain couples TRBV19 to TRBJ2-2, with D unclear. The CDR3 spans 13 residues. Trimming took off 5 bases at V and 5 bases at J, with 9 bases between the two ends. Germline V CDR1 and CDR2: LNHDA, SQIVND (reference sequence). In DNA, the CDR3 is TGTGCCAGTAGTGAGTTCTATACCGGGGAGCTGTTTTTT. Encoded protein: CASSEFYTGELFF.

The J gene is TRBJ2-7, the V gene TRBV5-1, with TRBD1 as a possible D gene (5 bases). The CDR3 runs 15 residues. Trimming took off 5 bases at V and 4 bases at J, with 19 bases between the two ends. Germline V CDR1 and CDR2: SGHRS, YFSETQ. Written as DNA, the CDR3 is TGCGCCAGCAGTCCTTTTGACGGCAGGGTATACGAGCAGTACTTC. This sequence encodes CASSPFDGRVYEQYF.

V usage is TRBV18 and J usage is TRBJ2-7; 10 bases map to TRBD2. The germline CDR1 and CDR2 sequences are KGHSH and LQKENI. Unmatched junction bases numbered 3, after V lost 0 bases and J lost 1 base. The CDR3 has 16 amino acids. This chain's CDR3 is CASSPPGLAPSYEQYF. Here the CDR3 DNA reads TGTGCCAGCTCACCACCGGGACTAGCGCCTTCCTACGAGCAGTACTTC.

This clone was detected once. The chain combines TRBV28 with TRBJ2-7, with TRBD1 identical over 9 bases. V gave up 5 bases and J gave up 2 bases; unmatched junction bases: 10. The CDR3 contains 16 residues. Germline values: CDR1 MDHEN, CDR2 SYDVKM. The CDR3, as DNA: TGTGCCAGCAGTACAGTTCGGACAGGGGACACCTACGAGCAGTACTTC. It translates to CASSTVRTGDTYEQYF.

The rearrangement uses TRBV19 and TRBJ2-5; 7 bases align to TRBD1. The assigned J gene may be wrong: the sequence end matches TRBJ2-7 better. The germline gives CDR1 LNHDA, CDR2 SQIVND (reference sequence). CDR3 length: 14 residues. The CDR3 region is CASSRWQGVNEQYF. The DNA for the CDR3 is TGTGCCAGTAGTCGGTGGCAGGGGGTCAACGAGCAGTACTTC.

The rearrangement joins TRBV7-9 to TRBJ2-3, with 7 positions matching TRBD1. This CDR3 has 12 residues. Germline-derived CDR1 and CDR2 are SEHNR and FQNEAQ (reference sequence). V lost 6 bases to trimming and J lost 9 bases; unmatched junction nucleotides: 6. CDR3 residues: CASSPTGFTQYF. The CDR3 DNA sequence: TGTGCCAGCAGTCCGACAGGGTTCACGCAGTATTTT.

In regard to this clone: Germline and junction disagree at one end, which may indicate a read error. This specimen includes other DNA sequences encoding the same CDR3. The rearrangement links TRBV7-9 to TRBJ2-7; a weak D match, TRBD1 (5 bases). Per the germline V gene, CDR1 is SEHNR and CDR2 is FQNEAQ (reference sequence). The CDR3 has 14 amino acids. CDR3 DNA sequence: TGTGCCAGCAGCTTAGGGGGCAACTCTCCCGAGCAATACTTC. Amino acid sequence: CASSLGGNSPEQYF.

V usage is TRBV4-2 and J usage is TRBJ1-5; D uncertain. CDR1 is LGHNA, CDR2 YNFKEQ, per germline. V shed 1 base and J shed 5 bases, with 9 bases lying between them. The CDR3 runs 14 residues. As DNA, the CDR3 is TGTGCCAGCAGCCAAGGATCCGGGGATCAGCCCCAGCATTTT. Translating it yields CASSQGSGDQPQHF.

This chain connects TRBV11-2 to TRBJ2-6; D may be TRBD2 (5 bases). Germline loops: CDR1 SGHAT, CDR2 FQNNGV. The V gene lost 4 bases and the J gene lost 1 base, with 11 bases spanning the gap. The CDR3 totals 16 residues. CDR3 in amino acids: CASSSHEGSGANVLTF. In DNA, the CDR3 is TGTGCCAGCAGCTCCCATGAGGGTTCTGGGGCCAACGTCCTGACTTTC.

The chain joins TRBV19 to TRBJ2-3, with D possibly matching TRBD2 (6 bases). The CDR3 covers 14 residues. Germline lookup yields CDR1 LNHDA and CDR2 SQIVND (reference sequence). V was cut by 5 bases and J by 2 bases, with 11 bases left in between. CDR3 loop: CASSDGTHTDTQYF. Written as DNA, the CDR3 is TGTGCCAGTAGTGACGGGACTCACACAGATACGCAGTATTTT.

This sequence joins TRBV10-1 and TRBJ2-5; tentatively, D is TRBD2 (6 bases). The assigned J gene may be wrong: the sequence end matches TRBJ2-7 better. Germline lookup yields CDR1 WNHNN and CDR2 SYGVQD (reference sequence). CDR3 length: 15 residues. Written as DNA, the CDR3 is TGCGCCAGCAGTGAGTACCGGAGGGCCGGTGTCGAGCAGTACTTC. This sequence encodes CASSEYRRAGVEQYF.

This chain joins TRBV28 and TRBJ2-7; 7 bases match TRBD1. The V and J ends lost 3 bases and 2 bases, in that order; junction bases with no gene match: 13. The CDR3 consists of 17 residues. Per germline, CDR1 MDHEN and CDR2 SYDVKM. CDR3 residues: CASSFGDRARGTYEQYF. In DNA, the CDR3 is TGTGCCAGCAGTTTCGGGGACAGAGCTAGAGGAACCTACGAGCAGTACTTC.

This clone was recorded only once. The chain recombines TRBV7-8 with TRBJ2-7; 7 bases align to TRBD1. CDR1 is SGHVS and CDR2 is FQNEAQ in the germline V gene. Trimming removed 1 base from V and 2 bases from J; junction bases left unmatched: 8. CDR3 length: 16 residues. The CDR3 sequence: CASSLGSFGQAYEQYF. CDR3 coding DNA: TGTGCCAGCAGCTTAGGCAGTTTCGGACAGGCCTACGAGCAGTACTTC.

This clone occurred once. The V gene is TRBV11-2, the J gene TRBJ2-3, with TRBD1 matching over 9 bases. V was pared by 1 base and J by 3 bases, with 2 bases of the junction left unmatched. Per germline, CDR1 SGHAT and CDR2 FQNNGV. The CDR3 sequence is 15 residues long. This CDR3 reads CASSLVGQGTDTQYF. The CDR3 coding sequence is TGTGCCAGCAGCTTAGTGGGACAGGGAACAGATACGCAGTATTTT.

The sample holds a few counts of this clone. DNA for the CDR3: TGTGCCACACTCTTCCCGAACACTGAAGCTTTCTTT. It codes for CATLFPNTEAFF. V gene TRBV6-1 combines with J gene TRBJ1-1; D gene unclear. The germline CDR1 and CDR2 sequences are MNHNS and SASEGT. This CDR3 has 12 amino acids. Trimming shortened V by 10 bases and J by 1 base, and 10 bases separated the two germline ends.

J is TRBJ2-5 and V is TRBV27; tentative D call: TRBD2 (5 bases). V was shortened by 4 bases and J by 5 bases, with 8 bases between the two germline ends. This CDR3 has 12 residues. The germline V gene has CDR1 MNHEY and CDR2 SMNVEV (reference sequence). This CDR3 is CASSSQRETQYF. CDR3 nucleotide sequence: TGTGCCAGCAGTTCCCAGCGGGAGACCCAGTACTTC.

Here the CDR3 DNA reads TGTGCCAGCAGCCCGGGACACCCGAACACTGAAGCTTTCTTT. Encoded protein: CASSPGHPNTEAFF. This sequence joins TRBV6-1 and TRBJ1-1; a weak D match, TRBD1 (6 bases). V lost 6 bases, J lost 1 base, and 12 bases lay in between. CDR1 and CDR2 (germline): MNHNS, SASEGT. CDR3 length: 14 residues.

This rearrangement joins TRBV7-8 to TRBJ2-2, with 8 bases lining up with TRBD2. CDR1 is SGHVS, CDR2 FQNEAQ, per germline. This CDR3 is built from 15 residues. The junction had 4 bases not matched to a gene; V was cut back by 1 base and J by 6 bases. The CDR3 coding sequence is TGTGCCAGCAGCTTAGACGGGAGGGCCGCCGGGGAGCTGTTTTTT. Protein sequence: CASSLDGRAAGELFF.

This clone appeared a few times. The rearrangement uses TRBV5-1 and TRBJ1-6; maybe TRBD1 (5 bases). The CDR3 consists of 15 residues. V dropped 5 bases and J dropped 0 bases, with 9 bases sitting between them. Germline V gene lookup returns CDR1 SGHRS and CDR2 YFSETQ. The chain's CDR3 is CASRTDSSYNSPLHF. The CDR3 DNA sequence: TGCGCCAGCAGAACCGACAGCTCCTATAATTCACCCCTCCACTTT.

The chain is built from TRBV28 and TRBJ2-1; 8 nucleotides agree with TRBD2. J lost 8 bases, V lost 6 bases, and 12 bases had no gene match. The CDR3 has 15 residues. Germline values: CDR1 MDHEN, CDR2 SYDVKM. The CDR3 coding sequence is TGTGCCAGCAGCACTCCGGGACTAGTCATGCATGAGCAGTTCTTC. It translates to CASSTPGLVMHEQFF.

The gene calls are TRBV21-1 and TRBJ2-2; the table assigns TRBD2, which was not confirmed against the DNA. TRBV21-1 is deemed a pseudogene. The CDR3 spans 18 residues. This chain's CDR3 is CASSKERRTSGNTGELFF. Written as DNA, the CDR3 is TGTGCCAGCAGCAAAGAACGGAGGACTAGCGGTAACACCGGGGAGCTGTTTTTT.

The chain couples TRBV21-1 to TRBJ1-5; whether TRBD1, the table's D call, matches the DNA was not checked. TRBV21-1 is recorded as a pseudogene. This CDR3 region has 15 residues. The DNA of the CDR3 is TGTGCCAGCAGCAAAGGATCAGGATTCAATCAGCCCCAGCATTTT. Its translation is CASSKGSGFNQPQHF.